This T cell receptor beta chain came from a study of early T cells in non-severe SARS-CoV-2 infection. This clonotype was detected many times. Individual cDNA molecules received unique molecular identifiers during library preparation. TCRdb reprocessed the 5' RACE reads via MiXCR and lists one record per CDR3 protein. The sample gives tens of thousands of distinct CDR3 sequences, over 8% of which show up once; roughly 5.5% is in the top ten. With 7 bases removed from V and 7 bases from J, the gap between germline ends came to 16 bases. Germline values: CDR1 MGHDK, CDR2 SYGVNS. The CDR3 contains 13 residues.

The sequences come from whole blood, collected at baseline. The receptor was derived from an adult who was a healthcare worker with PCR-confirmed SARS-CoV-2 infection or an uninfected control (not recorded which). The chain recombines TRBV25-1 with TRBJ1-1; perhaps TRBD1 as D (5 bases). CDR3: CASTLGQGLEAFF. The CDR3 region has the DNA TGTGCCAGCACCCTCGGTCAGGGACTTGAAGCTTTCTTT.